Listed below are T cell receptor beta chains from one sample, sequenced in a study of cytomegalovirus exposure and HLA in healthy donors. TCRdb keeps only in-frame clones here, not all; method: immunoSEQ multiplex PCR. The profile shows under 250,000 clones, about 81% of them singletons. The sample was PBMCs. The receptors here all came from a middle-aged man in good health and CMV-seropositive. The CDR3 runs from the conserved cysteine through the conserved F or W. The D gene is left open where the match is weak. The size entry is marked missing in some rows and otherwise reads once, few, many or a size class.

j_gene | v_gene | abundance | d_gene | CDR3nt | CDR3aa
TRBJ1-1 | TRBV5-5 | . | . | TGTGCCAGCAGCTTGGAGACAGGAGGTTTACAAGCTTTCTTT | CASSLETGGLQAFF
TRBJ1-4 | TRBV2 | . | . | TGTGCCAGCAGTGACTTTCAGGGGCCCGGAAAACTGTTTTTT | CASSDFQGPGKLFF
TRBJ2-1 | TRBV27 | . | TRBD2 | TGTGCCAGCAGTTCTAGCGGGCTCCCCTACAATGAGCAGTTCTTC | CASSSSGLPYNEQFF
TRBJ2-7 | TRBV11-2 | . | . | TGTGCCAGCAGTACAGGCCCCACGGTTTCCTACGAGCAGTACTTC | CASSTGPTVSYEQYF
TRBJ1-1 | TRBV6-1 | few | . | TGTGCCAGCAGGGAAAGAGAGAACACTGAAGCTTTCTTT | CASRERENTEAFF
TRBJ1-1 | TRBV7-9 | . | . | TGTGCCAGCAGCTTTACGACAGTGCCTTACACTGAAGCTTTCTTT | CASSFTTVPYTEAFF
TRBJ1-2 | TRBV28 | . | TRBD1 | TGTGCCAGCAGCCGCGGACAGGGCTATGGCTACACCTTC | CASSRGQGYGYTF
TRBJ2-3 | TRBV6-1 | . | TRBD2 | TGTGCCAGCTGCTGGACTAGCGGATCAGATACGCAGTATTTT | CASCWTSGSDTQYF
TRBJ1-1 | TRBV2 | . | . | TGTGCCAGCTCAGGGGCATTCAACACTGAAGCTTTCTTT | CASSGAFNTEAFF
TRBJ1-5 | TRBV2 | . | . | TGTGCCAGCAGTGAGGTCCAGCGGGGCGTGGGCAATCAGCCCCAGCATTTT | CASSEVQRGVGNQPQHF
TRBJ2-1 | TRBV5-1 | . | . | TGCGCCAGCAGCTTATCTCCCGGGAGTAATGATGAGCAGTTCTTC | CASSLSPGSNDEQFF
TRBJ2-7 | TRBV5-1 | . | . | TGCGCCAGCAGCCCTGGACTGGATGGAGACGAGCAGTACTTC | CASSPGLDGDEQYF
TRBJ2-1 | TRBV29-1 | . | TRBD2 | TGCAGCGTGGACACTAGCGGGGCTTCCTACAATGAGCAGTTCTTC | CSVDTSGASYNEQFF
TRBJ2-2 | TRBV30 | . | . | TGTGCCTGGGACCTGGGGCAGCACACCGGGGAGCTGTTTTTT | CAWDLGQHTGELFF
TRBJ2-7 | TRBV6-5 | once | . | TGTGCCAGCGTTAGCCTGGAAACTGGCTCCTACGAGCAGTACTTC | CASVSLETGSYEQYF